The rows below give T cell receptor beta chains drawn from one sample of a study of shared clonotypes between healthy human individuals. Here immunoSEQ multiplex PCR was the method, and the copy in TCRdb shows in-frame clones only, minus some. The sample holds about 2 million clones, 90% to 95% seen once. Material: naive CD4+ T cells sorted from blood. The receptors originated from a man between 18 and 35 years old in good health. Both conserved end residues are part of each CDR3. A D gene is named only where the DNA matches it firmly. Rows give clone size only sometimes, using once, few, many, or a class for an expanded clone.

>TRBJ2-1|TRBD2|TRBV6-5|-
TGTGCCAGCAGCCGCGGGGGGGCCTCCTACAATGAGCAGTTCTTC
CASSRGGASYNEQFF
>TRBJ1-1|-|TRBV6-5|-
TGTGCCATCAGTGTTGGGGCGAACACTGAAGCTTTCTTT
CAISVGANTEAFF
>TRBJ2-4|-|TRBV29-1|-
TGCAGCGTTGGTACAGAAAACATTCAGTACTTC
CSVGTENIQYF
>TRBJ1-6|TRBD1|TRBV6-4|-
TGTGCCAGCAGGAGGGGATGGGACAGTGATTCACCCCTCCACTTT
CASRRGWDSDSPLHF
>TRBJ2-5|TRBD1|TRBV29-1|-
TGCAGCGCTGGACAGGGGCCCGAGGAGACCCAGTACTTC
CSAGQGPEETQYF
>TRBJ2-5|-|TRBV19|-
TGTGCCAGTAGTATGGGTCTAGGCGGTAACCAAGAGACCCAGTACTTC
CASSMGLGGNQETQYF
>TRBJ1-1|-|TRBV5-1|-
TGCGCCAGCAGCGGGAGGACAGCTGAAGCTTTCTTT
CASSGRTAEAFF
>TRBJ2-5|-|TRBV19|once
TGTGCCAGTAGTATTGCCTCTTCTGGGGAGACCCAGTACTTC
CASSIASSGETQYF
>TRBJ2-1|TRBD2|TRBV6-5|-
TGTGCCAGCAGACCGGGACTAGCGGGGGGGGAGCAGTTCTTC
CASRPGLAGGEQFF
>TRBJ1-5|-|TRBV5-1|-
TGCGCCAGCAGCTTGGAGGGCAGGGTTCGGCAGCCCCAGCATTTT
CASSLEGRVRQPQHF
>TRBJ2-1|-|TRBV4-1|once
TGCGCCAGCAGCCAAGATTTGGGGGCCTCCTACAATGAGCAGTTCTTC
CASSQDLGASYNEQFF
>TRBJ1-2|-|TRBV5-4|-
TGTGCCAGCAGCTTGATAAGGGGCGGCTACACCTTC
CASSLIRGGYTF
>TRBJ1-1|-|TRBV18|-
TGTGCCAGCTCACCTTTGGGGAGGGTCGGCACTGAAGCTTTCTTT
CASSPLGRVGTEAFF
>TRBJ1-1|-|TRBV29-1|-
TGCAGCGTTGGGGGAGAATTGAACACTGAAGCTTTCTTT
CSVGGELNTEAFF
>TRBJ2-7|TRBD1|TRBV5-1|-
TGCGCCAGCAGCTTGGGGGGACAGGGTAGTTACGAGCAGTACTTC
CASSLGGQGSYEQYF
>TRBJ1-4|TRBD1|TRBV5-1|-
TGCGCCAGCAGCTTACAGGGGACTGAAAAACTGTTTTTT
CASSLQGTEKLFF
>TRBJ1-2|-|TRBV5-1|once
TGCGCCAGCAGCTTGGCCGTGGCAGGCGAAGGTGGCTACACCTTC
CASSLAVAGEGGYTF
>TRBJ2-7|TRBD1|TRBV5-4|-
TGTGCCAGCAGCTTACGGACAGGGGGACCCCAGTCCGACGAGCAGTACTTC
CASSLRTGGPQSDEQYF
>TRBJ1-6|-|TRBV14|-
TGTGCCAGCACCCCTAACTTAGGGTCACCCCTCCACTTT
CASTPNLGSPLHF
>TRBJ1-4|TRBD1|TRBV6-1|-
TGTGCCAGCAGTGAAAGGACAGGGTACGAAAAACTGTTTTTT
CASSERTGYEKLFF
>TRBJ1-5|-|TRBV11-2|-
TGTGCCAGCAGCTTAGATTTCGGAAGCAATCAGCCCCAGCATTTT
CASSLDFGSNQPQHF
>TRBJ2-3|TRBD2|TRBV27|-
TGTGCCAGCAGAAAATCGGGACTAGCGGGGGGGCAGTGGGATACGCAGTATTTT
CASRKSGLAGGQWDTQYF
>TRBJ2-3|-|TRBV5-1|-
TGCGCCAGCAGCTTGGTGCAAACTGGAGATACGCAGTATTTT
CASSLVQTGDTQYF
>TRBJ2-7|TRBD1|TRBV5-4|-
TGTGCCAGCAGCTTTGGGACAGGGAGTTTCCACGAGCAGTACTTC
CASSFGTGSFHEQYF
>TRBJ1-4|-|TRBV5-4|-
TGTGCCAGCAGCCCCGGGCCTAACGTGGAGACTAATGAAAAACTGTTTTTT
CASSPGPNVETNEKLFF
>TRBJ1-5|-|TRBV28|-
TGTGCCAGCAGTTTAAGGGGGGCTCTATGGCCCCAGCATTTT
CASSLRGALWPQHF
>TRBJ2-7|TRBD2|TRBV6-6|-
TGTGCCAGCAGCCCGGGGGGTCTTGAGCAGTACTTC
CASSPGGLEQYF
>TRBJ1-2|TRBD1|TRBV7-9|-
TGTGCCAGCAACGTAGGGGCAGGGGGCTATGGCTACACCTTC
CASNVGAGGYGYTF
>TRBJ1-2|-|TRBV6-5|-
TGTGCCAGCAGCCTTACCCGGGACTGGCCCTCTGGCTACACCTTC
CASSLTRDWPSGYTF
>TRBJ2-5|-|TRBV28|-
TGTGCCAGCAGTTTTTCCTTAAAGGACACCCAGTACTTC
CASSFSLKDTQYF
>TRBJ2-1|-|TRBV5-1|once
TGCGCCAGCAGCTTGGATGGTTACAATGAGCAGTTCTTC
CASSLDGYNEQFF
>TRBJ1-1|-|TRBV30|-
TGTGCCTGGAGAATGAAGGACAGTTGGAACACTGAAGCTTTCTTT
CAWRMKDSWNTEAFF
>TRBJ2-5|TRBD1|TRBV18|-
TGTGCCAGCTCACGAACCGGGACAGGGGTGGAAGAGACCCAGTACTTC
CASSRTGTGVEETQYF
>TRBJ2-7|TRBD2|TRBV27|-
TGTGCCAGCAGTCTGCAAGGGACTAGCGTACCCTACGAGCAGTACTTC
CASSLQGTSVPYEQYF
>TRBJ1-1|-|TRBV5-1|-
TGCGCCAGCACCCCTAGCTCGGGTATGAACACTGAAGCTTTCTTT
CASTPSSGMNTEAFF
>TRBJ2-7|-|TRBV14|-
TGTGCCAGCAGCCAGCGGGCAGAGATCTACGAGCAGTACTTC
CASSQRAEIYEQYF
>TRBJ2-5|TRBD1|TRBV28|-
TGTGCCAGCGGCAGGGGGCATGAGACCCAGTACTTC
CASGRGHETQYF
>TRBJ2-7|-|TRBV30|-
TGTGCCTGGAGCCCTCTCCGGCTAAGAGAGCAGTACTTC
CAWSPLRLREQYF
>TRBJ2-2|TRBD2|TRBV6-6|-
TGTGCCAGCAGTTGGATCAGCGGGAGAGCCGGGGAGCTGTTTTTT
CASSWISGRAGELFF
>TRBJ1-6|TRBD1|TRBV2|-
TGTGCCAGCATTACGACAGGGTTCTCTTCACCCCTCCACTTT
CASITTGFSSPLHF